The clone carrying this TCR beta chain was detected once. Its antigen is unknown. These data come from a study of graft-versus-host responses after intestinal transplantation. V lost 1 base and J lost 2, with 12 bases in between. Germline lookup yields CDR1 SNHLY and CDR2 FYNNEI. This CDR3 is 15 amino acids long. The data were produced by immunoSEQ multiplex PCR, yet TCRdb's version contains in-frame clones alone and is incomplete. The sample contains fewer than 110,000 clones, approximately 93% of which appear only once. Overall study results and limits: Some GvH clones appeared in ileal mucosa or blood before recipient bone marrow.

This chain uses TRBV2 with TRBJ2-7, with a possible D match to TRBD1 (5 bases). The source is a human donor who received an intestinal transplant. Sequencing was performed on unstimulated CD8+ T cells sorted from spleen or lymph node cells, taken before intestinal transplant. The CDR3 sequence: CASSEGGANTYEQYF. The CDR3 region has the DNA TGTGCCAGCAGTGAAGGGGGCGCGAATACCTACGAGCAGTACTTC.